This T cell receptor beta chain originates from a study of T cell responses to AZD1222 COVID-19 vaccine (dated by TCRdb to about 2021). The study in broad terms: AZD1222 recipients given second doses at about 4 weeks or at about 12 weeks were pooled, since spike-specific TCR depth and breadth were not found to differ between the two schedules. A total of over 230 trial participants underwent TCR sequencing, of whom about 210 had received two doses of AZD1222 and around 25 had received two doses of the MenACWY control vaccine. Trial participants were enrolled into age subgroups of 18-55, 56-69 and 70-plus years, which contained 148, 28 and 57 TCR-sequenced participants, respectively. Study-wide conclusions, independent of this receptor: Vaccine-associated CD4 TCRs spanned the whole spike protein, with dominant responses in regions 160-218 and 743-854. Because no day 14 peak-response samples were available, repertoires were characterized only after the peak T cell response. Epitopes outside the regions mutated in the B.1.351 and B.1.1.7 variants were reportedly recognized by nearly half of the unique spike-specific TCRs. The 56-69-year group was small, and its depth increase did not reach significance, likely because of low power. After two AZD1222 doses, spike-specific TCR breadth and depth were significantly higher than at day 0 and than in MenACWY recipients. Conclusions about previously exposed vaccinees were limited because only six AZD1222 recipients were SARS-CoV-2 seropositive at baseline. Participants were mostly white British, with more females than males. The authors suggested clonal diversity may have been underestimated.

Details on this clone: Its recognized antigen is unknown. Base quality data are lacking; no much larger clone is found one base away.

The CDR3 regions of human TCRbeta chains were analyzed by immunosequencing. Regarding the original processing steps: Repertoire TCRs were checked for matches against a reference library of SARS-CoV-2-specific TCRs that had been generated using the MIRA antigen-specificity platform. Breadth was defined as the fraction of unique TCRs that were SARS-CoV-2-associated. Depth was defined as the fraction of total T cells that were SARS-CoV-2-associated. Each spike-specific TCR was assigned to its reactive spike region and to a CD4 or CD8 class using the MIRA data. Log10-transformed breadth and depth values were compared by one-way ANOVA with Sidak's multiple comparisons tests. Not all clones reach the TCRdb copy of this immuneACCESS table, which keeps in-frame sequences only. Checked studies attribute under half of the gap to unresolved V genes and leave the rest unexplained. That table furnishes V, J and clone size, whereas the DNA furnished D and trimming. Here the sample has just under 90,000 clones; approximately 91% occur a single time. The ten largest clones take up around 5.8% of the sample.

CDR1 SGHRS and CDR2 YFSETQ are derived from the germline V gene. Between the V and J ends, shortened by 4 bases and 0 bases respectively, the junction contains 17 bases. The CDR3 starts with the cysteine, ends with the phenylalanine, and has 18 residues. The CDR3 DNA has 54 bases and is translated from base 1. The intended sense of this specimen's time point label: baseline before first vaccination. The vaccinee samples were drawn from two UK trials, COV001 and COV002, one of which was a single-blind randomized controlled phase 2/3 trial testing AZD1222 (ChAdOx1 nCoV-19) in healthy adults. For TCRbeta chain sequencing, PBMC samples from trial participants were taken at day 0 and at day 28 after the second dose.

The V and J genes are TRBV5-1 and TRBJ2-6; the D segment could be TRBD1, given 5 matching bases. The sequencing here drew on peripheral blood, taken on day 0 of AZD1222 vaccination. This sequence originates from an adult in good health. The CDR3 protein sequence reads: CASSTHPTANSGANVLTF. In nucleotides, the sequence is TGCGCCAGCAGCACCCACCCGACAGCAAACTCTGGGGCCAACGTCCTGACTTTC.